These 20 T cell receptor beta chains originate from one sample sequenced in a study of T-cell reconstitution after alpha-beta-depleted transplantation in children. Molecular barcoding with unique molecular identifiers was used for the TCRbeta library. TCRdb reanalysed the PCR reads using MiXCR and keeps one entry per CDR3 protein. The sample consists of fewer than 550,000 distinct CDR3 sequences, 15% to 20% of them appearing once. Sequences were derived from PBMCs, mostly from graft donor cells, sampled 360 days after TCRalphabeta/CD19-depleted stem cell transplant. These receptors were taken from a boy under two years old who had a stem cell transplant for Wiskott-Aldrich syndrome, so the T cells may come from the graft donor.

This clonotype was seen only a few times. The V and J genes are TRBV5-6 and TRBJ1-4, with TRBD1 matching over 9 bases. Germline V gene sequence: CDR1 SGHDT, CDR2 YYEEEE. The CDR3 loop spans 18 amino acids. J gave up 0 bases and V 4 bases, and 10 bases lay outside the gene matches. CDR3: CASSTMTGGGATNEKLFF. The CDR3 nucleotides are TGTGCCAGCAGCACAATGACAGGGGGTGGGGCAACTAATGAAAAACTGTTTTTT. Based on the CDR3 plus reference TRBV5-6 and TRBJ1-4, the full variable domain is DAGVTQSPTHLIKTRGQQVTLRCSPKSGHDTVSWYQQALGQGPQFIFQYYEEEERQRGNFPDRFSGHQFPNYSSELNVNALLLGDSALYLCASSTMTGGGATNEKLFFGSGTQLSVL.

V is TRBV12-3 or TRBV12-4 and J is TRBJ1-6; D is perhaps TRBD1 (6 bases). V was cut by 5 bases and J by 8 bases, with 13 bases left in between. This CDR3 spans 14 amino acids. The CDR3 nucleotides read TGTGCCAGCAGTACCCGGGACACATATTCACCCCTCCACTTT. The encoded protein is CASSTRDTYSPLHF.

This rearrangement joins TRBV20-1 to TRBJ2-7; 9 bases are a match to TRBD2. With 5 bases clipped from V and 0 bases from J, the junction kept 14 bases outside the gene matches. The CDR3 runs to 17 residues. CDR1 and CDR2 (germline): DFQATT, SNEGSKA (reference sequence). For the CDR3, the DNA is TGCAGTGCTGGATACCGGGATCTGGGACTAGCCTCCTACGAGCAGTACTTC. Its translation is CSAGYRDLGLASYEQYF.

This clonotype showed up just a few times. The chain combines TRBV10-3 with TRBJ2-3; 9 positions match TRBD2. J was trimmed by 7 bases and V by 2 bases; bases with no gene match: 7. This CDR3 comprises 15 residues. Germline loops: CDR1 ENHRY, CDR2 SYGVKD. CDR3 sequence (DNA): TGTGCCATCAGTGAGATTAGCGGGAGCGCAAATACGCAGTATTTT. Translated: CAISEISGSANTQYF.

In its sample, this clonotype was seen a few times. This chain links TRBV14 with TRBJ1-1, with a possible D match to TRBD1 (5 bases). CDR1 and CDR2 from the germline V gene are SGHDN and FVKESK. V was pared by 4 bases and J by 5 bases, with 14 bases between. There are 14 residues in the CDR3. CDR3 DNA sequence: TGTGCCAGCAGCCCGTGGGGGGATGGAACTGAAGCTTTCTTT. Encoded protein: CASSPWGDGTEAFF.

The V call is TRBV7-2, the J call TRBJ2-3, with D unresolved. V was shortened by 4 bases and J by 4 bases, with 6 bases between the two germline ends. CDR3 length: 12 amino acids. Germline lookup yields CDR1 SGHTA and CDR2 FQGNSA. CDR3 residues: CASSSVADTQYF. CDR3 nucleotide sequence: TGTGCCAGCAGCTCTGTGGCAGATACGCAGTATTTT.

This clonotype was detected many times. The CDR3 DNA reads TGCAGTGCTCTGGTGGCAGAGCAGTACTTC. Protein sequence: CSALVAEQYF. This chain joins TRBV20-1 and TRBJ2-7; D remains ambiguous. Trimming removed 5 bases from V and 7 bases from J, with 9 bases in between. The V gene's germline CDR1 is DFQATT and CDR2 SNEGSKA (reference sequence). The CDR3 consists of 10 residues.

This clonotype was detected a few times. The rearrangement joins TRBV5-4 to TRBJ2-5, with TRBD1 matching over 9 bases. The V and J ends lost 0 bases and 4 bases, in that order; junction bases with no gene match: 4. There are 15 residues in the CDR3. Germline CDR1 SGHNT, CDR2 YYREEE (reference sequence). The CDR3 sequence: CASSLGQGDGETQYF. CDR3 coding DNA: TGTGCCAGCAGCTTGGGACAGGGGGATGGAGAGACCCAGTACTTC.

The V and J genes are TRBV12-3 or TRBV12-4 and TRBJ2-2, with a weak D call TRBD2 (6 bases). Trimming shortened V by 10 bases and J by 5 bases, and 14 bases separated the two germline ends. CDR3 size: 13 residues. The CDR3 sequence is CATPDLATGELFF. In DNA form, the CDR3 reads TGTGCCACCCCGGACCTAGCGACCGGGGAGCTGTTTTTT.

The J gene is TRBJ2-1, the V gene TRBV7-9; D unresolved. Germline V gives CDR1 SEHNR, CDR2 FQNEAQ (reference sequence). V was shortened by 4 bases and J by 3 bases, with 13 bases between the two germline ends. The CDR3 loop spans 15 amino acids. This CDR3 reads CASSSWVAGYNEQFF. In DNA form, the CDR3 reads TGTGCCAGCAGCTCCTGGGTCGCAGGCTACAATGAGCAGTTCTTC.

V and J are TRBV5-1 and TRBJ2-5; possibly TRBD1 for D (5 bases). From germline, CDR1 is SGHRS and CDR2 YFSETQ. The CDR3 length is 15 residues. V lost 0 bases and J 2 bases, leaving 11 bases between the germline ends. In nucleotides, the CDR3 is TGCGCCAGCAGCTTGGTGTTCCAGGGTCAAGAGACCCAGTACTTC. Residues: CASSLVFQGQETQYF.

The CDR3 is CASSPLGGSTYEQYF. The CDR3 DNA reads as TGTGCCAGCTCACCATTGGGCGGGAGCACCTACGAGCAGTACTTC. V usage is TRBV18 and J usage is TRBJ2-7; 7 bases line up with TRBD2. Trimming removed 2 bases from V and 2 bases from J; junction bases left unmatched: 6. This CDR3 region has 15 residues. Germline loops: CDR1 KGHSH, CDR2 LQKENI.

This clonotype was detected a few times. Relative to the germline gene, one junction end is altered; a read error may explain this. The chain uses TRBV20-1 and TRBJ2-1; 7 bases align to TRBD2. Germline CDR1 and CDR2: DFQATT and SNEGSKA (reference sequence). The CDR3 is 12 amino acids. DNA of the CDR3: TGCAGTGCTAAACGGGCGACCGGGACTATCCGCTTC. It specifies CSAKRATGTIRF.

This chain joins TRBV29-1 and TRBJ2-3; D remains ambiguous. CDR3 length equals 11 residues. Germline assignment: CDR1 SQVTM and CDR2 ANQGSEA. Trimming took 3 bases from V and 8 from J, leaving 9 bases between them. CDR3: CSVEWIGTQYF. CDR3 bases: TGCAGCGTTGAGTGGATCGGTACGCAGTATTTT.

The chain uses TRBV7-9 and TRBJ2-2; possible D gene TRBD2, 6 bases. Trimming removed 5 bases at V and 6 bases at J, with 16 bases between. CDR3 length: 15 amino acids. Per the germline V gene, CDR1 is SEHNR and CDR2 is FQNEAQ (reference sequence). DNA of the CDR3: TGTGCCAGCAGCATTCCCCGGGGGAGACCCGGGGAGCTGTTTTTT. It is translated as CASSIPRGRPGELFF. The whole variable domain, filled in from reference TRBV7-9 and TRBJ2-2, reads DTGVSQNPRHKITKRGQNVTFRCDPISEHNRLYWYRQTLGQGPEFLTYFQNEAQLEKSRLLSDRFSAERPKGSFSTLEIQRTEQGDSAMYLCASSIPRGRPGELFFGEGSRLTVL.

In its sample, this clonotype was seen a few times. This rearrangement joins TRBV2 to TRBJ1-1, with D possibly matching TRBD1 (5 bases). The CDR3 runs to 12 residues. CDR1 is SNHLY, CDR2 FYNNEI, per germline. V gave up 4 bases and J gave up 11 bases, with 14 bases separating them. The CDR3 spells CASSVGQGDAFF. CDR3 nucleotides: TGTGCCAGCAGTGTTGGGCAGGGTGACGCTTTCTTT.

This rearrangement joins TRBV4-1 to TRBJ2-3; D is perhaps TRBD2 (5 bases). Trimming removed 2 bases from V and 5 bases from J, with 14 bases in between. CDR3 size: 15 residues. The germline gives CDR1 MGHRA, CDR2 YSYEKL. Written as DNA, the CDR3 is TGCGCCAGCAGCCAACGCACTGCGGAGGTAGATACGCAGTATTTT. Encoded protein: CASSQRTAEVDTQYF.

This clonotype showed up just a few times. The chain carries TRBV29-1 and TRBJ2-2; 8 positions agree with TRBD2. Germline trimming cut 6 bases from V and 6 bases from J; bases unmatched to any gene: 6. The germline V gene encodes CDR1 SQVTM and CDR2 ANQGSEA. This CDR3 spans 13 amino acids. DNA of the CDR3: TGCAGCGTGCCGGGAGGGGGTCCCGGGGAGCTGTTTTTT. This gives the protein CSVPGGGPGELFF.

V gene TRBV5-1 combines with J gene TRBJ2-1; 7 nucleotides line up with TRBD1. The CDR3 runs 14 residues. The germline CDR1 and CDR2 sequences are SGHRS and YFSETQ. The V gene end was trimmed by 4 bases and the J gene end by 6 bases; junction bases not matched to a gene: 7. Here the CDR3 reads CASSRDSEGNEQFF. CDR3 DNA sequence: TGCGCCAGCAGCAGGGACAGCGAGGGCAATGAGCAGTTCTTC.

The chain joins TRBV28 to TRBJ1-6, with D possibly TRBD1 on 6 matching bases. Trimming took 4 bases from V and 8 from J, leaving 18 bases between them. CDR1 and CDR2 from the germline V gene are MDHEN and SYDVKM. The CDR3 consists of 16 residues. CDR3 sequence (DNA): TGTGCCAGCAGTTACCCTCGACAGGATGAGGATTCACCCCTCCACTTT. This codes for CASSYPRQDEDSPLHF.